Listed below are T cell receptor beta chains from one sample, sequenced in a study of CD8 T cells in ankylosing spondylitis. Each CDR3 protein is one row after TCRdb ran MiXCR on the 5' RACE reads. The sample has roughly 180,000 distinct CDR3 sequences, around a tenth seen once. The source material was blood, either unsorted or a sorted T cell fraction (not recorded which). These receptors originate from a female donor with ankylosing spondylitis or in good health (not recorded which). Each CDR3 is given with its conserved first and last residue. The order of the fields is J gene, D gene, V gene, clone size, CDR3 DNA, CDR3 protein. A D gene is named only where the DNA matches it firmly. Only some rows state a clone size, as once, few, many or a class for expanded clones.

J gene: TRBJ1-2
D gene: -
V gene: TRBV29-1
clone size: many
CDR3 DNA: TGCAGCGTTGAAAGTGCAGAACACTCTTATGGCTACACCTTC
CDR3 protein: CSVESAEHSYGYTF

J gene: TRBJ2-5
D gene: -
V gene: TRBV4-3
clone size: few
CDR3 DNA: TGCGCCAGCAGCCAGGCCAGGGGAGAGACCCAGTACTTC
CDR3 protein: CASSQARGETQYF

J gene: TRBJ1-1
D gene: TRBD1
V gene: TRBV5-6
clone size: -
CDR3 DNA: TGTGCCAGCAGCGTGCCCTCCACCCGGACAGGGAACACTGAAGCTTTCTTT
CDR3 protein: CASSVPSTRTGNTEAFF

J gene: TRBJ2-1
D gene: -
V gene: TRBV5-5
clone size: -
CDR3 DNA: TGTGCCAGCAGCTTGGACAGCTCAACCTACAATGAGCAGTTCTTC
CDR3 protein: CASSLDSSTYNEQFF

J gene: TRBJ1-1
D gene: -
V gene: TRBV19
clone size: -
CDR3 DNA: TGTGCCAGTAGTAACTGGGACCGGAATGAAGCTTTCTTT
CDR3 protein: CASSNWDRNEAFF

J gene: TRBJ2-1
D gene: -
V gene: TRBV18
clone size: many
CDR3 DNA: TGTGCCAGCTCACCAACCCGGAATGAGCAGTTCTTC
CDR3 protein: CASSPTRNEQFF

J gene: TRBJ1-1
D gene: -
V gene: TRBV7-2
clone size: many
CDR3 DNA: TGTGCCACCGAGGGCTGGAACACTGAAGCTTTCTTT
CDR3 protein: CATEGWNTEAFF

J gene: TRBJ2-5
D gene: -
V gene: TRBV15
clone size: few
CDR3 DNA: TGTGCCTCCAAGGAGCGTTCACGAGAGACCCAGTACTTC
CDR3 protein: CASKERSRETQYF

J gene: TRBJ2-7
D gene: TRBD2
V gene: TRBV28
clone size: few
CDR3 DNA: TGTGCCAGCACCCGGACTAGCGGGAGGGCCGAGCAGTACTTC
CDR3 protein: CASTRTSGRAEQYF

J gene: TRBJ1-5
D gene: -
V gene: TRBV12-5
clone size: -
CDR3 DNA: TGTGCTAGTGGTTTGGTACGTGATCAGCCCCAGCATTTT
CDR3 protein: CASGLVRDQPQHF

J gene: TRBJ2-5
D gene: -
V gene: TRBV9
clone size: -
CDR3 DNA: TGTGCCAGCAGCGTAGGGACGCTTCCGGAGACCCAGTACTTC
CDR3 protein: CASSVGTLPETQYF

J gene: TRBJ2-1
D gene: -
V gene: TRBV7-9
clone size: -
CDR3 DNA: TGTGCCAGCACCCTTGCAGGGGATGAGCAGTTCTTC
CDR3 protein: CASTLAGDEQFF

J gene: TRBJ1-2
D gene: TRBD1
V gene: TRBV28
clone size: many
CDR3 DNA: TGTGCCAGCAGTTCCAGGACAGGGACCTACTATGGCTACACCTTC
CDR3 protein: CASSSRTGTYYGYTF

J gene: TRBJ2-1
D gene: -
V gene: TRBV30
clone size: -
CDR3 DNA: TGTGCCTGGAGCGCCCCCACTGAGCAGTTCTTC
CDR3 protein: CAWSAPTEQFF

J gene: TRBJ2-1
D gene: TRBD2
V gene: TRBV28
clone size: -
CDR3 DNA: TGTGCCAGCAGTCCCCTACTAGCGGGCGTATACAATGAGCAGTTCTTC
CDR3 protein: CASSPLLAGVYNEQFF

J gene: TRBJ2-7
D gene: TRBD1
V gene: TRBV20-1
clone size: -
CDR3 DNA: TGCAGTGCTCTCCTGTACAGGGGGGACTCCTACGAGCAGTACTTC
CDR3 protein: CSALLYRGDSYEQYF

J gene: TRBJ2-1
D gene: -
V gene: TRBV11-2
clone size: -
CDR3 DNA: TGTGCCAGCAGCTTAAGCTTGCCTGAGCAGTTCTTC
CDR3 protein: CASSLSLPEQFF

J gene: TRBJ2-1
D gene: TRBD2
V gene: TRBV7-6
clone size: -
CDR3 DNA: TGTGCCAGCAGGAATACAGCGGGAGCATATGAGCAGTTCTTC
CDR3 protein: CASRNTAGAYEQFF

J gene: TRBJ2-3
D gene: -
V gene: TRBV20-1
clone size: -
CDR3 DNA: TGCAGTGCCCGAATGGTCCCGATTGGGGATACGCAGTATTTT
CDR3 protein: CSARMVPIGDTQYF

J gene: TRBJ2-7
D gene: -
V gene: TRBV25-1
clone size: -
CDR3 DNA: TGTGCCAGCAGGGGGGAGGATCTTACCTACGAGCAGTACTTC
CDR3 protein: CASRGEDLTYEQYF

J gene: TRBJ2-7
D gene: -
V gene: TRBV28
clone size: few
CDR3 DNA: TGTGCCAGCAGTTTGGGGCCGGGGGACCACCCCTACGAGCAGTACTTC
CDR3 protein: CASSLGPGDHPYEQYF

J gene: TRBJ2-1
D gene: -
V gene: TRBV9
clone size: -
CDR3 DNA: TGTGCCAGCAGCGTAGGTCCAGGGAACAATGAGCAGTTCTTC
CDR3 protein: CASSVGPGNNEQFF

J gene: TRBJ1-1
D gene: -
V gene: TRBV5-5
clone size: -
CDR3 DNA: TGTGCCAGCAGCTTAGGGACCCCGGCTTTCTTT
CDR3 protein: CASSLGTPAFF

J gene: TRBJ2-7
D gene: -
V gene: TRBV20-1
clone size: -
CDR3 DNA: TGCAGTGCGGCGATATACGGAGGCGAGCAGTACTTC
CDR3 protein: CSAAIYGGEQYF

J gene: TRBJ2-3
D gene: -
V gene: TRBV5-1
clone size: -
CDR3 DNA: TGCGCCAGCAGCCTGAGCGAGAGAGCCTCAGATACGCAGTATTTT
CDR3 protein: CASSLSERASDTQYF

J gene: TRBJ2-1
D gene: TRBD2
V gene: TRBV5-6
clone size: few
CDR3 DNA: TGTGCCAGCAGCTTGGTACTAGCGGGAGTGGGTGAGCAGTTCTTC
CDR3 protein: CASSLVLAGVGEQFF

J gene: TRBJ2-5
D gene: -
V gene: TRBV7-6
clone size: -
CDR3 DNA: TGTGCCAGCAGCTCCCAGGGTAACCAGTACTTC
CDR3 protein: CASSSQGNQYF

J gene: TRBJ2-1
D gene: -
V gene: TRBV29-1
clone size: many
CDR3 DNA: TGCACCTCCCGCGGGGAGGGGGATTCCAATGAGCAGTTCTTC
CDR3 protein: CTSRGEGDSNEQFF

J gene: TRBJ2-1
D gene: -
V gene: TRBV4-1
clone size: -
CDR3 DNA: TGCGCCAGCAGCCAAGATTACGGCTTAAGCTCCTACAATGAGCAGTTCTTC
CDR3 protein: CASSQDYGLSSYNEQFF

J gene: TRBJ2-3
D gene: TRBD2
V gene: TRBV12-5
clone size: few
CDR3 DNA: TGTGCTAGTGGTTTTCAGACTAGCGGGAGGACTAGCACAGATACGCAGTATTTT
CDR3 protein: CASGFQTSGRTSTDTQYF

J gene: TRBJ1-1
D gene: -
V gene: TRBV12-3/TRBV12-4
clone size: few
CDR3 DNA: TGTGCCAGCAGTTTTAAGGGGACTTTCTTT
CDR3 protein: CASSFKGTFF

J gene: TRBJ2-1
D gene: TRBD2
V gene: TRBV30
clone size: few
CDR3 DNA: TGTGCCTGGATGGGGCGGGAGGAAGGATACAATGAGCAGTTCTTC
CDR3 protein: CAWMGREEGYNEQFF

J gene: TRBJ2-7
D gene: -
V gene: TRBV7-9
clone size: -
CDR3 DNA: TGTGCCAGCAGCCGCCCCGGGATTTCCTACGAGCAGTACTTC
CDR3 protein: CASSRPGISYEQYF

J gene: TRBJ2-4
D gene: -
V gene: TRBV12-3/TRBV12-4
clone size: many
CDR3 DNA: TGTGCCAGCGCCGGGGGCAAACGGGACATTCAGTACTTC
CDR3 protein: CASAGGKRDIQYF

J gene: TRBJ1-2
D gene: -
V gene: TRBV7-9
clone size: -
CDR3 DNA: TGTGCCAGCAGCTTAGCGGTCGGGGACGGCTACACCTTC
CDR3 protein: CASSLAVGDGYTF

J gene: TRBJ2-2
D gene: -
V gene: TRBV20-1
clone size: -
CDR3 DNA: TGCAGGGCGCTGGACAGGAACACCGGGGAGCTGTTTTTT
CDR3 protein: CRALDRNTGELFF

J gene: TRBJ2-7
D gene: TRBD1
V gene: TRBV20-1
clone size: -
CDR3 DNA: TGCAGTGCTAGGGACAGGGAATATGGCACGGGGGAGCAGTACTTC
CDR3 protein: CSARDREYGTGEQYF

J gene: TRBJ2-7
D gene: -
V gene: TRBV5-8
clone size: many
CDR3 DNA: TGTGCCAGCAGCTTACCCGGACAGCACTACGAGCAGTACTTC
CDR3 protein: CASSLPGQHYEQYF

J gene: TRBJ2-7
D gene: -
V gene: TRBV2
clone size: -
CDR3 DNA: TGTGCCAGCAGTGAAGCGCCGGTTCCGCCCTACGAGCAGTACTTC
CDR3 protein: CASSEAPVPPYEQYF

J gene: TRBJ2-5
D gene: -
V gene: TRBV27
clone size: -
CDR3 DNA: TGTGCCAGCAGTTCAACACCGCGACGGAAGGGGGGTAGAGGGACCCAGTACTTC
CDR3 protein: CASSSTPRRKGGRGTQYF

J gene: TRBJ2-1
D gene: TRBD2
V gene: TRBV7-9
clone size: -
CDR3 DNA: TGTGCCAGCAGTTACCCCTGGGCGGGAGGCCCGACTGAGAAGTTCTTC
CDR3 protein: CASSYPWAGGPTEKFF

J gene: TRBJ1-4
D gene: -
V gene: TRBV6-1
clone size: few
CDR3 DNA: TGTGCCAGCAGGGCCACAGGGTATAATGAAAAACTGTTTTTT
CDR3 protein: CASRATGYNEKLFF

J gene: TRBJ2-5
D gene: -
V gene: TRBV5-4
clone size: few
CDR3 DNA: TGTGCCAGCAGCAGGGTGAGGGGGGCAGAAAGAGAGACCCAGTACTTC
CDR3 protein: CASSRVRGAERETQYF

J gene: TRBJ2-7
D gene: -
V gene: TRBV4-1
clone size: few
CDR3 DNA: TGCGCCAGCAGCCAGACCCCCTACGAGCAGTACTTC
CDR3 protein: CASSQTPYEQYF

J gene: TRBJ2-6
D gene: -
V gene: TRBV7-9
clone size: -
CDR3 DNA: TGTGCCAGCAGTTTGGACAGCTCTGGGGCCAACGTCCTGACTTTC
CDR3 protein: CASSLDSSGANVLTF

J gene: TRBJ1-5
D gene: -
V gene: TRBV4-2
clone size: few
CDR3 DNA: TGTGCCAGCAGCCAAGACGAGGGAGACAATCAGCCCCAGCATTTT
CDR3 protein: CASSQDEGDNQPQHF

J gene: TRBJ2-6
D gene: -
V gene: TRBV30
clone size: -
CDR3 DNA: TGTGCCCATGTCGGGGGCTCTGGGGCCAACGTCCTGACTTTC
CDR3 protein: CAHVGGSGANVLTF

J gene: TRBJ1-5
D gene: -
V gene: TRBV7-9
clone size: few
CDR3 DNA: TGTGCCAGCAGCCTTACAGGTGGTAATAGCAATCAGCCCCAGCATTTT
CDR3 protein: CASSLTGGNSNQPQHF